Only a few counts were recorded for the clone carrying this T cell receptor beta chain. These data come from a study of patients and donors after allogeneic stem cell transplantation. Each CDR3 protein gets one entry after TCRdb re-called the RT-PCR reads with MiXCR. Of roughly 960,000 distinct CDR3 sequences in the sample, around 17% were seen once. The source material was blood, either unsorted or a sorted T cell fraction (not recorded which). The sequence was obtained from a human donor who was either an allogeneic HSCT recipient or a stem cell or donor lymphocyte infusion donor (not recorded which). It is not recorded whose cells these are; they may come from a transplant donor.

In DNA form, the CDR3 reads TGTGCCATTGGACTTCAAACTGGGGGGGAGCTGTTTTTT. It is translated as CAIGLQTGGELFF. The J gene is TRBJ2-2, the V gene TRBV10-3; perhaps TRBD2 as D (5 bases). The germline V gene encodes CDR1 ENHRY and CDR2 SYGVKD. The CDR3 spans 13 residues. Deletions cut 9 bases from V and 8 bases from J, with 16 bases between.